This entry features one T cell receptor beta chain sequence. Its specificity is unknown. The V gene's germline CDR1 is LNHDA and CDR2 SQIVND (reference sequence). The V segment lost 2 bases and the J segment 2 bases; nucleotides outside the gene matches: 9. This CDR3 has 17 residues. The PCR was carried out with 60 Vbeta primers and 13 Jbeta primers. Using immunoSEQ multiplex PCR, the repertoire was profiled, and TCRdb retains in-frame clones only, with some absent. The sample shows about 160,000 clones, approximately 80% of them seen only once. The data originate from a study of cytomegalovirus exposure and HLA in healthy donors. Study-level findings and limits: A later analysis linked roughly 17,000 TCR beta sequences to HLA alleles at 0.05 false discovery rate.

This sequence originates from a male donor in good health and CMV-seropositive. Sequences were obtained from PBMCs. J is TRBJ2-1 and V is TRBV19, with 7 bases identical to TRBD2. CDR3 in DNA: TGTGCCAGTAGTATAATATGGCGGGAGTTGGCCTACAATGAGCAGTTCTTC. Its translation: CASSIIWRELAYNEQFF.